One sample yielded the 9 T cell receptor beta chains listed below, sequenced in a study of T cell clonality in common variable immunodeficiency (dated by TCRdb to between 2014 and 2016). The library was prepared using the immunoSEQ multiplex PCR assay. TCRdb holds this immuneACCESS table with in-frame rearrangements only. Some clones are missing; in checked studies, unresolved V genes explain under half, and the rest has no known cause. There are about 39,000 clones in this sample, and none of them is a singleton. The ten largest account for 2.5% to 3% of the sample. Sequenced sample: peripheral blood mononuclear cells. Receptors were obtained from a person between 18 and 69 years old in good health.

The sequenced CDR3 bases are TGTGCCAGCGAGGAGCAGCGGGGTGGC. Translated: CASEEQRGG. The full-length CDR3 reads as CASEEQRGGAFF. This chain joins TRBV2 and TRBJ1-1; D uncertain. From the germline J gene comes the end of the CDR3, since the read stops 3 residues before it. Germline CDR1 SNHLY, CDR2 FYNNEI. This CDR3 spans 12 amino acids.

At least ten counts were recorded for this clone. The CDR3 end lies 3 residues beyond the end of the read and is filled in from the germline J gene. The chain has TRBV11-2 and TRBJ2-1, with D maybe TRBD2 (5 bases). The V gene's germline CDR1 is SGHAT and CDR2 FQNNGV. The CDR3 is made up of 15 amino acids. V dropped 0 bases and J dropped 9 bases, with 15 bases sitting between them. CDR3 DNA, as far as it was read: TGTGCCAGCAGCTTAGATCCAACTAGTAGGTTTGAG. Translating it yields CASSLDPTSRFE. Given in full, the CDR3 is CASSLDPTSRFEQFF.

The CDR3 DNA, read in part, is TGTGCCAGCAGGCACGGGACAGGGACTTCATATAGCAATCAGCCC. Its protein product is CASRHGTGTSYSNQP. The whole CDR3 sequence reads CASRHGTGTSYSNQPQHF. This rearrangement joins TRBV2 to TRBJ1-5, with 9 bases lining up with TRBD1. The sequence runs out 3 residues before the end of the CDR3; the remainder is reconstructed from the germline J gene. Germline CDR1 is SNHLY and CDR2 is FYNNEI. Unmatched junction bases numbered 12, after V lost 6 bases and J lost 0 bases. This CDR3 is 18 amino acids long.

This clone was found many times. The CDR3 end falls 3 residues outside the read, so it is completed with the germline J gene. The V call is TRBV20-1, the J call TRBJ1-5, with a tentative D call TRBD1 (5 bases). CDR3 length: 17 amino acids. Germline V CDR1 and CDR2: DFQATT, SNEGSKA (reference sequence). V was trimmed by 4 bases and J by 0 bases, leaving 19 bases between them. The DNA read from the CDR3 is TGCAGTGCTATACCTCAAATGGGGGGATTTAGCAATCAGCCC. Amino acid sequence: CSAIPQMGGFSNQP. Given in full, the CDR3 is CSAIPQMGGFSNQPQHF.

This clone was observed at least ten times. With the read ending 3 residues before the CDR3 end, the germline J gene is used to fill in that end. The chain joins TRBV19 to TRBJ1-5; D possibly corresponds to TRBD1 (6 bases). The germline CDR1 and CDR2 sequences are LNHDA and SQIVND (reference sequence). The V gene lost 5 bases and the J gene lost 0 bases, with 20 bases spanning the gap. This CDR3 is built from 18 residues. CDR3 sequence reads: CASSVGEQGRNSNQPQHF. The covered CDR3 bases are TGTGCCAGTAGTGTCGGGGAACAGGGTCGGAATAGCAATCAGCCC.

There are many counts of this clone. The CDR3 loop reads CASSLGSSYQPQHF. The CDR3 DNA, read in part, is TGTGCCAGCAGTTTAGGCAGTTCATATCAGCCC. The J gene is TRBJ1-5, the V gene TRBV28; the D is unclear. Sequencing ends 3 residues short of the CDR3 end; the germline J gene provides the rest. The CDR3 runs 14 residues. With 2 bases removed from V and 5 bases from J, the gap between germline ends came to 10 bases. Germline V gene data show CDR1 as MDHEN and CDR2 as SYDVKM.

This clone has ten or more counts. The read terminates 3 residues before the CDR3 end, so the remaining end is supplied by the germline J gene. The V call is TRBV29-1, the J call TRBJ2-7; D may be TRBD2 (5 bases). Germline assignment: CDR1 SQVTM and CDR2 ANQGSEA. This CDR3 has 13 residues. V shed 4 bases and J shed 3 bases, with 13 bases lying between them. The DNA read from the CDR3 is TGCAGCGTTGGAGGGCAGGTCCTCTACGAG. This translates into CSVGGQVLYE. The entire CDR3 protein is CSVGGQVLYEQYF.

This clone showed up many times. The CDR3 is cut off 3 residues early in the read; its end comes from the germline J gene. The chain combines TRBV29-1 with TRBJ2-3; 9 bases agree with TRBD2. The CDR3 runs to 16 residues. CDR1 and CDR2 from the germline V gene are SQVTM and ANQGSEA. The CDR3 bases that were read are TGCAGCGTGGAGACTTTAGCGGGAGCTTCTCAAGAGACG. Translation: CSVETLAGASQET. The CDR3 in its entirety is CSVETLAGASQETQYF.

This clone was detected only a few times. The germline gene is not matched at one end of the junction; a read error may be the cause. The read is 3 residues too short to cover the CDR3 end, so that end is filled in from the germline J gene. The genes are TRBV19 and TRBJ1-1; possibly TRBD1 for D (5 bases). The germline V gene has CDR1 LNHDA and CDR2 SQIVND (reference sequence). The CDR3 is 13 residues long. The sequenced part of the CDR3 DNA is TGTGCCAGTAGTATGAACTTTGGGACTGAG. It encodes CASSMNFGTE. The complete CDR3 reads CASSMNFGTEAFF.